At least ten counts were recorded for the clone carrying this TCR beta chain. Its antigen is unidentified. This entry is derived from a study of T cells after yellow fever vaccination. Study-level findings and limits: A faster peak, day 5 versus 15, was reached by the weaker secondary response. In FACS-sorted repertoires, abundant clonotypes from the bulk population could appear as contaminants. Most primary-vaccination clones reappeared after the booster (about 95% CD4, 75% to 90% CD8).

V lost 3 bases, J lost 6 bases, and 9 bases lay in between. CDR1 and CDR2 (germline): MGHDK, SYGVNS. This CDR3 is 13 amino acids long. MiXCR, run by TCRdb on the 5' RACE reads, gives a single entry per CDR3 protein. The table has 250,000 or so distinct CDR3 sequences, over 3% seen once. Sequenced material: PBMCs, taken 15 days after the yellow fever booster vaccination. V is TRBV25-1 and J is TRBJ2-1; D is unresolved. This receptor was identified in a man aged 18 to 35 who received the YFV17D yellow fever vaccine. CDR3 DNA sequence: TGTGCCAGCAGTGATTTCGGACCCAATGAGCAGTTCTTC. It codes for CASSDFGPNEQFF.